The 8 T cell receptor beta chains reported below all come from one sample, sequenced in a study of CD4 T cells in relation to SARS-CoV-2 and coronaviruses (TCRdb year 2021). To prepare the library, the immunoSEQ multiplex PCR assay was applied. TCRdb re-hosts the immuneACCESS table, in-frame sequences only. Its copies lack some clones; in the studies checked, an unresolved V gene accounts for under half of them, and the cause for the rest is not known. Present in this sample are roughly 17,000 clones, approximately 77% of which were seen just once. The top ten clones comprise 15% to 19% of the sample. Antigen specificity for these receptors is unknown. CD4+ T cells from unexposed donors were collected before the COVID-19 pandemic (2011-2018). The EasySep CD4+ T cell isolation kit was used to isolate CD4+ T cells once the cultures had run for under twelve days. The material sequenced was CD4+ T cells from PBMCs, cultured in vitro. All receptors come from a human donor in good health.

CDR3 protein: CASSLRREGSDTQYF. Here the CDR3 DNA reads TGTGCCAGCAGCTTACGGCGGGAGGGTTCAGATACGCAGTATTTT. The chain carries TRBV13 and TRBJ2-3; the match to TRBD2 covers 9 bases. V dropped 2 bases and J dropped 4; count of bases not matched to a gene: 4. The CDR3 runs to 15 residues. CDR1 and CDR2 (germline): PRHDT, FYEKMQ (reference sequence).

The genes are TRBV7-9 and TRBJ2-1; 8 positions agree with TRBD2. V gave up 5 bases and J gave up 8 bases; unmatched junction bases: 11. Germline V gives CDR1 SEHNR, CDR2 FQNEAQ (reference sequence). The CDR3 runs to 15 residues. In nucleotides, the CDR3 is TGTGCCAGCAGCCCGGGGGGAGCGGGAGTCCATGAGCAGTTCTTC. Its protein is CASSPGGAGVHEQFF.

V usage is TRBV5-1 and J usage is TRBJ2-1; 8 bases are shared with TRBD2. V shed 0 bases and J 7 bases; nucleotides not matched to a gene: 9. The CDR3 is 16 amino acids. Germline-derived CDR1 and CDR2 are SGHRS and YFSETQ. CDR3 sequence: CASSLGGIAGRNEQFF. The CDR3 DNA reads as TGCGCCAGCAGCTTGGGAGGGATAGCGGGGCGAAATGAGCAGTTCTTC.

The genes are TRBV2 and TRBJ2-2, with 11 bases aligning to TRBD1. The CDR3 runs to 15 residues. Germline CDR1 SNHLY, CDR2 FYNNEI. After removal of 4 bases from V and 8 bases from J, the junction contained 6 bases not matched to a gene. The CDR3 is CASSGTGGAGGELFF. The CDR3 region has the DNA TGTGCCAGCAGTGGGACAGGGGGCGCCGGAGGGGAGCTGTTTTTT.

Here the CDR3 DNA reads TGTGCCAGCAGTGAAGTGGGACAGACCTACGAGCAGTACTTC. Protein product: CASSEVGQTYEQYF. The chain is built from TRBV6-1 and TRBJ2-7; TRBD1 matches at 7 bases. This CDR3 spans 14 amino acids. Per germline, CDR1 MNHNS and CDR2 SASEGT. The V gene end was trimmed by 1 base and the J gene end by 2 bases; junction bases not matched to a gene: 2.

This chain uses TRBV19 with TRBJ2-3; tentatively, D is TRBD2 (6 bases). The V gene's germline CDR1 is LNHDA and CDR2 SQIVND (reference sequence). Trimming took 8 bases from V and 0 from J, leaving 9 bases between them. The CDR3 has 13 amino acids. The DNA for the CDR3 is TGTGCCAGTGCGGGATCTAGCACAGATACGCAGTATTTT. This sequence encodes CASAGSSTDTQYF.

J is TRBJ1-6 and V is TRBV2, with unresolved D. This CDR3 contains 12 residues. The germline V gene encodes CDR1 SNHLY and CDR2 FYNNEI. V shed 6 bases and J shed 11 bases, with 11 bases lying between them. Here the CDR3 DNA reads TGTGCCAGCAGGAGAAATTTAACACCCCTCCACTTT. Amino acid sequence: CASRRNLTPLHF. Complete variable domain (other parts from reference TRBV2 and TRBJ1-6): EPEVTQTPSHQVTQMGQEVILRCVPISNHLYFYWYRQILGQKVEFLVSFYNNEISEKSEIFDDQFSVERPDGSNFTLKIRSTKLEDSAMYFCASRRNLTPLHFGNGTRLTVT.

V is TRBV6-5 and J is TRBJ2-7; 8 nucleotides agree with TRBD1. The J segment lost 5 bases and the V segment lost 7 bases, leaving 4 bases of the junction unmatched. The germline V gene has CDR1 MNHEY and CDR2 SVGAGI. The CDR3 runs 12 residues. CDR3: CASIGQGHEQYF. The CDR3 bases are TGTGCCAGCATAGGACAGGGCCACGAGCAGTACTTC.